This T cell receptor (beta chain) comes out of a study of cytomegalovirus exposure and HLA in healthy donors. The PCR had 60 Vbeta and 13 Jbeta primers. Repertoires were generated with immunoSEQ multiplex PCR, while TCRdb's copy carries only in-frame clones and drops some. The table shows around 130,000 clones, with roughly three fifths occurring only once. V was pared by 1 base and J by 11 bases, with 14 bases between. This CDR3 has 13 residues. CDR1 is SGHTA and CDR2 is FQGNSA in the germline V gene. The chain uses TRBV7-2 and TRBJ1-1; D is unresolved. This receptor was identified in a man aged 18 to 30 in good health and CMV-seronegative. Sequencing used PBMCs. CDR3 sequence (DNA): TGTGCCAGCAGCTTAGGGGCGACGGCGTCGGCTTTCTTT. As protein: CASSLGATASAFF.